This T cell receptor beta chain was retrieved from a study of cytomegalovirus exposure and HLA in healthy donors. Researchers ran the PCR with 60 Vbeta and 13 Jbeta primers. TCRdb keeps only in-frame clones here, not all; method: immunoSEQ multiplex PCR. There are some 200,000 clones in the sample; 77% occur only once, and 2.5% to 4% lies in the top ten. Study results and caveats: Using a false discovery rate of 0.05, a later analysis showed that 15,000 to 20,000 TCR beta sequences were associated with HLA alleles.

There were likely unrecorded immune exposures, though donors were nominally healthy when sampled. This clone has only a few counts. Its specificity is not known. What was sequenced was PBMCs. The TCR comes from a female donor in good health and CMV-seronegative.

DNA of the CDR3: TGCAGTGCTACTCAGGGTAACACGCAGTATTTT. It codes for CSATQGNTQYF. V gene TRBV20-1 combines with J gene TRBJ2-3; D possibly corresponds to TRBD1 (5 bases). Germline V CDR1 and CDR2: DFQATT, SNEGSKA (reference sequence). V was clipped by 4 bases and J by 9 bases, with 11 bases between them. The CDR3 contains 11 residues.